This T cell receptor beta chain was profiled in a study of early T cells in non-severe SARS-CoV-2 infection. This clonotype was counted a few times. TCRdb ran MiXCR on the 5' RACE reads and lists one entry per CDR3 protein. The sample yields 95,000 to 120,000 distinct CDR3 sequences, around an eighth seen once. This CDR3 is built from 14 residues. Trimming shortened V by 3 bases and J by 3 bases, and 12 bases separated the two germline ends. This chain links TRBV12-3 or TRBV12-4 with TRBJ2-7; no firm D call. The sequenced sample consisted of whole blood. The source of this sequence is an adult who was a healthcare worker with PCR-confirmed SARS-CoV-2 infection or an uninfected control (not recorded which). The CDR3, as DNA: TGTGCCAGCAGTTTTTCCATCAGAGACTACGAGCAGTACTTC. Protein sequence: CASSFSIRDYEQYF.